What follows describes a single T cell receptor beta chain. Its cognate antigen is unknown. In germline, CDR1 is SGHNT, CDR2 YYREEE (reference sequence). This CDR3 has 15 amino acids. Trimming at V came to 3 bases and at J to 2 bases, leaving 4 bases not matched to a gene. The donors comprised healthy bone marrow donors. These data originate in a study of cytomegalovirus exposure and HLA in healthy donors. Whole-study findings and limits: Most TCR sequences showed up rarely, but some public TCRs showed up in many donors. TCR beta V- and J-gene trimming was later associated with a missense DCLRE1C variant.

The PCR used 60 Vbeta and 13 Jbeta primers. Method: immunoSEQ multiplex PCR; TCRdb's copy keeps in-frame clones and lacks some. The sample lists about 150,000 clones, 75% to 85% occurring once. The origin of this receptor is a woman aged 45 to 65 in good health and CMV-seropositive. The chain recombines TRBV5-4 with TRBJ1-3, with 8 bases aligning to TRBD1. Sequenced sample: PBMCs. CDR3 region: CASSWDRNTGNTIYF. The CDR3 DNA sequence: TGTGCCAGCAGCTGGGACAGGAACACTGGAAACACCATATATTTT.